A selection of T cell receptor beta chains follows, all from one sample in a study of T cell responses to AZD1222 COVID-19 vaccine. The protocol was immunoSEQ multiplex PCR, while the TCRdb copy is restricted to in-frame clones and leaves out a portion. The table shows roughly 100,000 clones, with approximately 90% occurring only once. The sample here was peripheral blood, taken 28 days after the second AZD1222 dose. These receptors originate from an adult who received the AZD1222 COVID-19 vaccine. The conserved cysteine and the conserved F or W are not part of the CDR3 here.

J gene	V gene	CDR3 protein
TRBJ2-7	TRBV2	ASSDWASSYEQY
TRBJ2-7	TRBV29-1	SVEDGGGGSYEQY
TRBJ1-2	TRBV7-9	ASSEQGASYGYT
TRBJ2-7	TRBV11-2	ASSPGTSGLSYEQY
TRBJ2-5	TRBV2	ASPGGETQY
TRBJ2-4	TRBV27	ASSLSATSGNIQY
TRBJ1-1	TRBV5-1	ASSPDRGLGTEAF
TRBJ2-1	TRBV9	ASSPRRKGAGGPYNEQF
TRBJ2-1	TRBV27	ASSSWTGVGNEQF
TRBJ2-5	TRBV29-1	SVVQGAQETQY
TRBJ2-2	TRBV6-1	ASSELTGELF
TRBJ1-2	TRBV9	ASSVMGNYGYT
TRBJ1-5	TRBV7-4	ASSLVVGGTDGNQPQH
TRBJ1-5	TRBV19	ASSTQGNQPQH
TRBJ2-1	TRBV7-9	ASSLAAGGPNEQF
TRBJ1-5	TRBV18	ASSPIENQPQH
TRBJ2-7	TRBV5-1	ASSPQAASGNYEQY
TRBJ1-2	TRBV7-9	ASSLSGSYGYT
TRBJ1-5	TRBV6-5	ASSPLPAGGQPQH
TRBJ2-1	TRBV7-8	ASSLGSYNEQF
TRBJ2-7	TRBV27	ASSKGPRFQGAYEQY
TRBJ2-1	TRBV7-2	ASRGTSGSSEQF